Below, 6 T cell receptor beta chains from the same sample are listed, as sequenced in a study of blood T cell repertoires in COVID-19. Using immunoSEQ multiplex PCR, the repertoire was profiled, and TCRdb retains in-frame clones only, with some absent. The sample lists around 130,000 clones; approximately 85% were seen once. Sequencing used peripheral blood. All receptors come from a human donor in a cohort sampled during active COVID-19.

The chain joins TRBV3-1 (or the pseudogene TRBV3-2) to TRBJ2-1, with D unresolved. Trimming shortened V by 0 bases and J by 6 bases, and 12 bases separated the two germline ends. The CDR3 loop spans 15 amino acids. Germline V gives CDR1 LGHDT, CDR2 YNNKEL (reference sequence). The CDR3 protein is CASSQDRIGFNEQFF. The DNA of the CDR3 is TGTGCCAGCAGCCAAGATCGTATCGGGTTCAATGAGCAGTTCTTC.

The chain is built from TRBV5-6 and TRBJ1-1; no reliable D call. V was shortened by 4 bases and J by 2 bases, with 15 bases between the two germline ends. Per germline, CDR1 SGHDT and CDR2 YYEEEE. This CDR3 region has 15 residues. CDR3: CASSLDGVGNTEAFF. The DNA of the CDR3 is TGTGCCAGCAGCCTCGACGGGGTCGGTAACACTGAAGCTTTCTTT.

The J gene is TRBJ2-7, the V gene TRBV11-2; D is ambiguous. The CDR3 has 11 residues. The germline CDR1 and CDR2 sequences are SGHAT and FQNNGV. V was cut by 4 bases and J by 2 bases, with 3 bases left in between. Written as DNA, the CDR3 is TGTGCCAGCAGCTCCGCCTACGAGCAGTACTTC. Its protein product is CASSSAYEQYF.

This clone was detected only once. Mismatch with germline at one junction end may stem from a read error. This CDR3 is CASSRASNNEQFF. The CDR3 coding sequence is TGTGCCAGCAGCCGGGCCTCCAACAATGAGCAGTTCTTC. The chain employs TRBV7-8 and TRBJ2-1; no clear D gene. This CDR3 spans 13 amino acids. Germline V gene sequence: CDR1 SGHVS, CDR2 FQNEAQ.

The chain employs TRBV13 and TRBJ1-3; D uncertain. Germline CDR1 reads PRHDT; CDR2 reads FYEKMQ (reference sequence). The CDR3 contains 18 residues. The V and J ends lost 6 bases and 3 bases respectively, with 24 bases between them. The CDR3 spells CASSYNPFGDSNGNTIYF. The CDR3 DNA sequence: TGTGCCAGCAGTTATAACCCTTTCGGGGATTCTAATGGAAACACCATATATTTT.

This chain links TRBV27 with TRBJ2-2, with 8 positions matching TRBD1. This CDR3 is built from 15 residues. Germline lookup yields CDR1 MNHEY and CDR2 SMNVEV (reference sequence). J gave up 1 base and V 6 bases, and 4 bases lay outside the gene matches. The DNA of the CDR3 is TGTGCCAGCAGGGGGGGACAGGTGAACACCGGGGAGCTGTTTTTT. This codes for CASRGGQVNTGELFF.